The 27 T cell receptor beta chains below all came from one sample that was sequenced in a study of blood T cell repertoires in COVID-19. Method: immunoSEQ multiplex PCR; TCRdb's copy keeps in-frame clones and lacks some. This table has some 300,000 clones, 90% appearing once. The sequencing sample was made of peripheral blood. These receptors originate from a woman in her thirties or forties with COVID-19, enrolled during active disease.

The V call is TRBV9, the J call TRBJ2-3, with 9 bases that match TRBD2. The junction had 4 bases not matched to a gene; V was cut back by 3 bases and J by 2 bases. CDR1 SGDLS and CDR2 YYNGEE come from the germline V gene. The CDR3 is 15 residues long. CDR3 region: CASSALAGATDTQYF. CDR3 DNA: TGTGCCAGCAGCGCATTAGCGGGAGCCACAGATACGCAGTATTTT.

The chain is built from TRBV10-3 and TRBJ2-2; D gene uncertain. CDR1 is ENHRY and CDR2 is SYGVKD in the germline V gene. V shed 9 bases and J shed 1 base, with 21 bases lying between them. This CDR3 region has 17 residues. CDR3 residues: CAIPQRGAGVNTGELFF. The CDR3 DNA is TGTGCCATACCCCAACGTGGCGCAGGCGTGAACACCGGGGAGCTGTTTTTT.

The chain is built from TRBV28 and TRBJ1-1; possibly TRBD1 for D (5 bases). This CDR3 has 12 residues. Germline V lookup: CDR1 MDHEN, CDR2 SYDVKM. The ends were cut back, 4 bases at V and 5 bases at J, with 8 bases in the middle. The CDR3 spells CASSWGGTEAFF. As DNA, the CDR3 is TGTGCCAGCAGTTGGGGGGGGACTGAAGCTTTCTTT.

The CDR3 is CASSQDFFRREGDEQFF. DNA for the CDR3: TGTGCCAGCAGCCAAGACTTCTTCCGGCGGGAGGGTGATGAGCAGTTCTTC. The chain employs TRBV14 and TRBJ2-1; 9 positions agree with TRBD2. V shed 0 bases, J shed 8 bases, and the junction held 11 bases outside the gene matches. Germline-derived CDR1 and CDR2 are SGHDN and FVKESK. The CDR3 loop spans 17 amino acids.

The chain uses TRBV7-2 and TRBJ2-7; weak D call: TRBD1 (6 bases). Between the trimmed V and J ends, which lost 7 bases and 7 bases, there was a span of 20 bases. Germline V gives CDR1 SGHTA, CDR2 FQGNSA. The CDR3 sequence is 14 residues long. The CDR3 sequence is CASKLGQGLLEQYF. The CDR3 DNA reads as TGTGCCAGCAAGCTAGGGCAGGGGCTTCTGGAGCAGTACTTC.

This chain uses TRBV9 with TRBJ2-7; a weak D match, TRBD1 (6 bases). V was trimmed by 0 bases and J by 3 bases, leaving 13 bases between them. The germline CDR1 and CDR2 sequences are SGDLS and YYNGEE. This CDR3 comprises 15 residues. CDR3 sequence: CASSVDAGAVYEQYF. As DNA, the CDR3 is TGTGCCAGCAGCGTAGATGCAGGGGCCGTCTACGAGCAGTACTTC.

V gene TRBV27 combines with J gene TRBJ1-4, with D possibly matching TRBD1 (6 bases). The CDR3 has 14 residues. Germline loops: CDR1 MNHEY, CDR2 SMNVEV (reference sequence). V dropped 3 bases and J dropped 7 bases, with 12 bases sitting between them. CDR3 sequence (DNA): TGTGCCAGCAGTTTTGCAGGGGAGGGTGAAAAACTGTTTTTT. This encodes CASSFAGEGEKLFF.

This clone turned up a few times. The chain joins TRBV19 to TRBJ1-5; 10 bases match TRBD1. CDR1 is LNHDA and CDR2 is SQIVND in the germline V gene (reference sequence). The CDR3 is 17 residues long. With V trimmed by 4 bases and J by 5 bases, 11 bases remained unmatched. The CDR3 here is CASSTDRGRWKDQPQHF. CDR3 sequence (DNA): TGTGCCAGTAGTACCGACAGGGGGCGGTGGAAGGATCAGCCCCAGCATTTT.

The rearrangement joins TRBV9 to TRBJ2-5; D may be TRBD1 (6 bases). The germline gives CDR1 SGDLS, CDR2 YYNGEE. V was trimmed by 0 bases and J by 5 bases, leaving 17 bases between them. The length of the CDR3 is 16 residues. CDR3 in amino acids: CASSVAPRQGLETQYF. The CDR3, as DNA: TGTGCCAGCAGCGTAGCGCCAAGGCAGGGGTTGGAGACCCAGTACTTC. Together with reference TRBV9 and TRBJ2-5, the CDR3 gives the full variable domain: DSGVTQTPKHLITATGQRVTLRCSPRSGDLSVYWYQQSLDQGLQFLIQYYNGEERAKGNILERFSAQQFPDLHSELNLSSLELGDSALYFCASSVAPRQGLETQYFGPGTRLLVL.

This clone was picked up a small number of times. The rearrangement uses TRBV21-1 and TRBJ2-7; TRBD2, as called in the table, went unchecked against the DNA. TRBV21-1 is a listed pseudogene. The CDR3 is 20 amino acids. In nucleotides, the CDR3 is TGTGCCAGCAGCAAAGTTGGTAGCCTAGCGGGAGACCGCCTTAGCTACGAGCAGTACTTC. It codes for CASSKVGSLAGDRLSYEQYF.

This chain links TRBV9 with TRBJ2-7, with TRBD2 matching 12 bases. In germline, CDR1 is SGDLS, CDR2 YYNGEE. The CDR3 contains 17 residues. V lost 3 bases and J lost 6; bases outside the gene matches: 13. CDR3 sequence reads: CASSARSTSGSGVEQYF. CDR3 bases: TGTGCCAGCAGCGCCCGATCGACTAGCGGGAGTGGGGTCGAGCAGTACTTC.

V and J are TRBV19 and TRBJ2-2, with 11 bases that match TRBD1. After removal of 10 bases from V and 6 bases from J, the junction contained 7 bases not matched to a gene. Looked up from germline, CDR1 is LNHDA and CDR2 is SQIVND (reference sequence). The CDR3 has 14 residues. As DNA, the CDR3 is TGTGCCACGCCGGGACAGGGGGGGGCCGGGGAGCTGTTTTTT. Translating it yields CATPGQGGAGELFF.

V usage is TRBV27 and J usage is TRBJ1-1; 9 bases fit TRBD1. Germline trimming cut 5 bases from V and 7 bases from J; bases unmatched to any gene: 8. This CDR3 has 14 residues. CDR1 and CDR2 (germline): MNHEY, SMNVEV (reference sequence). CDR3 in DNA: TGTGCCAGCAGTCTCCTACAGGGGGCGGGTGAAGCTTTCTTT. Protein: CASSLLQGAGEAFF.

The rearrangement links TRBV27 to TRBJ2-7, with 12 bases aligning to TRBD2. CDR3 length: 15 residues. Per the germline V gene, CDR1 is MNHEY and CDR2 is SMNVEV (reference sequence). J gave up 7 bases and V 5 bases, and 9 bases lay outside the gene matches. The CDR3 DNA reads as TGTGCCAGCAGTCAAGGACTAGCGGGAACGGGGGAGCAGTACTTC. Protein product: CASSQGLAGTGEQYF.

The rearrangement links TRBV7-6 to TRBJ1-1, with D perhaps matching TRBD1 (5 bases). The CDR3 is made up of 16 amino acids. V lost 1 base and J lost 4, with 16 bases in between. Per the germline V gene, CDR1 is SGHVS and CDR2 is FNYEAQ. Written as DNA, the CDR3 is TGTGCCAGCAGCTTAGGGGAAACAGGTGGCGGCACTGAAGCTTTCTTT. As protein: CASSLGETGGGTEAFF.

This sequence joins TRBV5-1 and TRBJ2-7; tentatively, D is TRBD2 (6 bases). Per the germline V gene, CDR1 is SGHRS and CDR2 is YFSETQ. CDR3 length: 14 amino acids. V lost 0 bases and J lost 2, with 9 bases in between. This chain's CDR3 is CASSLGAGTYEQYF. The DNA for the CDR3 is TGCGCCAGCAGCTTGGGGGCGGGGACCTACGAGCAGTACTTC.

CDR3 nucleotide sequence: TGCGCCAGCAGCCAAGTTAGGGGGCTCGGAGCTTTCTTT. It is translated as CASSQVRGLGAFF. This chain joins TRBV4-3 and TRBJ1-1; TRBD1 agrees at 7 bases. V was pared by 1 base and J by 10 bases, with 6 bases of the junction left unmatched. CDR3 size: 13 residues. The V gene's germline CDR1 is LGHNA and CDR2 YSLEER.

The chain combines TRBV28 with TRBJ2-2, with a possible D match to TRBD2 (6 bases). This CDR3 spans 17 amino acids. In germline, CDR1 is MDHEN, CDR2 SYDVKM. The ends were cut back, 2 bases at V and 2 bases at J, with 15 bases in the middle. The CDR3 DNA is TGTGCCAGCAGTTTAAACCCCCCAGGGACTAACACCGGGGAGCTGTTTTTT. Residues: CASSLNPPGTNTGELFF.

The chain couples TRBV7-2 to TRBJ2-7; 7 bases are shared with TRBD2. The V and J ends lost 5 bases and 2 bases, in that order; junction bases with no gene match: 9. The germline gives CDR1 SGHTA, CDR2 FQGNSA. The CDR3 totals 15 residues. The CDR3 DNA is TGTGCCAGCAGCCCCTCGGGAGGAGGGCCCTACGAGCAGTACTTC. Its protein is CASSPSGGGPYEQYF. Full variable domain (outside the CDR3, taken from reference TRBV7-2 and TRBJ2-7): GAGVSQSPSNKVTEKGKDVELRCDPISGHTALYWYRQSLGQGLEFLIYFQGNSAPDKSGLPSDRFSAERTGGSVSTLTIQRTQQEDSAVYLCASSPSGGGPYEQYFGPGTRLTVT.

This clone was seen a single time. V and J are TRBV27 and TRBJ1-1; no reliable D call. The CDR3 covers 15 residues. Germline V gene data show CDR1 as MNHEY and CDR2 as SMNVEV (reference sequence). V lost 4 bases and J lost 1, with 13 bases in between. CDR3: CASSSRVFRNTEAFF. The CDR3 DNA sequence: TGTGCCAGCAGTTCCCGGGTTTTCCGGAACACTGAAGCTTTCTTT.

The chain links TRBV7-3 to TRBJ2-1; D is unclear. Per the germline V gene, CDR1 is SGHTA and CDR2 is FQGTGA. The CDR3 sequence is 15 residues long. The V gene lost 4 bases and the J gene lost 0 bases, with 10 bases spanning the gap. The CDR3 DNA reads TGTGCCAGCAGCTATGGGCAGGTCTCCTACAATGAGCAGTTCTTC. Translation: CASSYGQVSYNEQFF.

The V and J genes are TRBV12-5 and TRBJ1-2; 9 nucleotides align to TRBD1. The junction had 10 bases not matched to a gene; V was cut back by 6 bases and J by 2 bases. CDR1 and CDR2 from the germline V gene are LGHNT and FRNRAP. The CDR3 has 16 residues. The CDR3 sequence: CASGPRTGTGNYGYTF. The CDR3 coding sequence is TGTGCTAGTGGACCAAGGACCGGGACAGGGAACTATGGCTACACCTTC.

This chain joins TRBV28 and TRBJ1-2, with 8 bases aligning to TRBD1. The CDR3 runs 17 residues. Germline V lookup: CDR1 MDHEN, CDR2 SYDVKM. The V segment lost 2 bases and the J segment 1 base; nucleotides outside the gene matches: 9. The CDR3 coding sequence is TGTGCCAGCAGTTTAAAAGGGACAGGCCTTTTTAACTATGGCTACACCTTC. Translation gives CASSLKGTGLFNYGYTF.

This sequence joins TRBV7-9 and TRBJ1-1, with 8 bases aligning to TRBD1. Germline values: CDR1 SEHNR, CDR2 FQNEAQ (reference sequence). The length of the CDR3 is 15 residues. V shed 5 bases and J 0 bases; nucleotides not matched to a gene: 5. CDR3 sequence (DNA): TGTGCCAGCAGCCCCCGACAGGGGCTGAACACTGAAGCTTTCTTT. Its protein is CASSPRQGLNTEAFF.

V gene TRBV4-3 combines with J gene TRBJ2-7, with D perhaps matching TRBD2 (6 bases). The CDR3 totals 14 residues. Per germline, CDR1 LGHNA and CDR2 YSLEER. The germline V and J ends were trimmed by 2 bases and 8 bases, with 16 bases remaining between them. The chain's CDR3 is CASSQSRGNGKQYF. The CDR3 nucleotides read TGCGCCAGCAGCCAAAGCCGCGGGAACGGCAAGCAGTACTTC.

The V and J genes are TRBV5-6 and TRBJ2-1; 10 bases are shared with TRBD1. This CDR3 contains 16 residues. V shed 4 bases and J 7 bases; nucleotides not matched to a gene: 11. CDR1 and CDR2 (germline): SGHDT, YYEEEE. This chain's CDR3 is CASSPRWDRGANEQFF. CDR3 sequence (DNA): TGTGCCAGCAGCCCAAGATGGGACAGGGGTGCAAATGAGCAGTTCTTC.

This clone was detected a few times. The V gene is TRBV6-5, the J gene TRBJ2-7; D remains unclear. Trimming stripped 4 bases from V and 7 bases from J, with 11 bases between. The germline CDR1 and CDR2 sequences are MNHEY and SVGAGI. The CDR3 contains 12 residues. CDR3 sequence (DNA): TGTGCCAGCAGTTGGGCCGGTGGAGAGCAGTACTTC. Its translation is CASSWAGGEQYF.